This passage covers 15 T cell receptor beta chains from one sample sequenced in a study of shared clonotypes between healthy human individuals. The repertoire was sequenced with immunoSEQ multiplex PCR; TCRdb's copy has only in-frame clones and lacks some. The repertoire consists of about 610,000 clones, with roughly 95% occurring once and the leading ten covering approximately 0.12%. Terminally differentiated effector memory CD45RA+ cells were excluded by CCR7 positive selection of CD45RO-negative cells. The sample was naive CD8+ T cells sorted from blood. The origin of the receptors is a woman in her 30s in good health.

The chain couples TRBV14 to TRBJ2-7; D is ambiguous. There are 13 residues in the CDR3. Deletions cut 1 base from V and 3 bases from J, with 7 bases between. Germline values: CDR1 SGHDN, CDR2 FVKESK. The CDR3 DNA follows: TGTGCCAGCAGCCAAGGTCAGTTCTACGAGCAGTACTTC. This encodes CASSQGQFYEQYF. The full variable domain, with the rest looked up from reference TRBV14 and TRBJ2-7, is EAGVTQFPSHSVIEKGQTVTLRCDPISGHDNLYWYRRVMGKEIKFLLHFVKESKQDESGMPNNRFLAERTGGTYSTLKVQPAELEDSGVYFCASSQGQFYEQYFGPGTRLTVT.

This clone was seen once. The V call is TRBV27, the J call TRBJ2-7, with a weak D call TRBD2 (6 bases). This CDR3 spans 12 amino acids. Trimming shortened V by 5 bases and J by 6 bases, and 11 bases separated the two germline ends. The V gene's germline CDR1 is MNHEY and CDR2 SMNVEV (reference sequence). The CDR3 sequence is CASSLGGLEQYF. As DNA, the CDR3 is TGTGCCAGCAGTCTCGGGGGTCTCGAGCAGTACTTC.

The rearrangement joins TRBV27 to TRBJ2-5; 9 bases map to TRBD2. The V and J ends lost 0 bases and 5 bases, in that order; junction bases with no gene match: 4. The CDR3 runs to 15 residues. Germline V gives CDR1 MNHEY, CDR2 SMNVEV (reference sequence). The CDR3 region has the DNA TGTGCCAGCAGTTTATCTAGCGGGAGAGGTGAGACCCAGTACTTC. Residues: CASSLSSGRGETQYF.

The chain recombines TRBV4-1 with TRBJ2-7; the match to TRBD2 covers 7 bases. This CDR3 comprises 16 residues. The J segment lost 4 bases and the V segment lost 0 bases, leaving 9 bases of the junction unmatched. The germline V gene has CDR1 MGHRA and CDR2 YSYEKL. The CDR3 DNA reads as TGCGCCAGCAGCCAAGAGTACTGGGAGGGGAAGTACGAGCAGTACTTC. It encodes CASSQEYWEGKYEQYF.

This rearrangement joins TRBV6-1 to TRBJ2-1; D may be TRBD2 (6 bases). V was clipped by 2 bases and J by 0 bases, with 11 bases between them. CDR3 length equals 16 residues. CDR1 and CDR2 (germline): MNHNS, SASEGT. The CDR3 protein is CASSEPSVISYNEQFF. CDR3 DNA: TGTGCCAGCAGTGAACCTAGCGTGATCTCCTACAATGAGCAGTTCTTC.

The CDR3 bases are TGTGCCAGCAGTAAGACAGGGGGCACTGAAGCTTTCTTT. It codes for CASSKTGGTEAFF. The chain is built from TRBV6-5 and TRBJ1-1; 9 nucleotides line up with TRBD1. Losses at the gene ends were 5 bases for V and 4 bases for J; bases not matched to a gene: 2. The CDR3 sequence is 13 residues long. Germline CDR1 is MNHEY and CDR2 is SVGAGI.

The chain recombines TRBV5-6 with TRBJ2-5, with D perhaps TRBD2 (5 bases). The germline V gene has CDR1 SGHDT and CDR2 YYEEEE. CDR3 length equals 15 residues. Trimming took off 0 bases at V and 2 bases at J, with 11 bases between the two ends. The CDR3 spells CASSLGFGIQETQYF. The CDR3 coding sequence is TGTGCCAGCAGCTTGGGTTTCGGGATTCAAGAGACCCAGTACTTC. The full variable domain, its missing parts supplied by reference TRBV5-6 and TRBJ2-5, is DAGVTQSPTHLIKTRGQQVTLRCSPKSGHDTVSWYQQALGQGPQFIFQYYEEEERQRGNFPDRFSGHQFPNYSSELNVNALLLGDSALYLCASSLGFGIQETQYFGPGTRLLVL.

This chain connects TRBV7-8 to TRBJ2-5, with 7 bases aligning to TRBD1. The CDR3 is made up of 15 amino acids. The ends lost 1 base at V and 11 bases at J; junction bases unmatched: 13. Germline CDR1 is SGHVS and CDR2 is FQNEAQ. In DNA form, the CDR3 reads TGTGCCAGCAGCTTAGACAGGGGACCTTTTGGGGAGCAGTACTTC. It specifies CASSLDRGPFGEQYF. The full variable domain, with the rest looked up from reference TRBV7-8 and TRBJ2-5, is GAGVSQSPRYKVAKRGQDVALRCDPISGHVSLFWYQQALGQGPEFLTYFQNEAQLDKSGLPSDRFFAERPEGSVSTLKIQRTQQEDSAVYLCASSLDRGPFGEQYFGPGTRLLVL.

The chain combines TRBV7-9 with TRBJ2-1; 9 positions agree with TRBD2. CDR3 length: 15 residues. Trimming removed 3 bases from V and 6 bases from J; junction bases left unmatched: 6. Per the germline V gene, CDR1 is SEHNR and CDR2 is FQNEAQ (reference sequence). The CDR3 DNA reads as TGTGCCAGCAGCTTGGGTAGCGGGAGTTCCAATGAGCAGTTCTTC. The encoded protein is CASSLGSGSSNEQFF. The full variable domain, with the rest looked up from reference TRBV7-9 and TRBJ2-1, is DTGVSQNPRHKITKRGQNVTFRCDPISEHNRLYWYRQTLGQGPEFLTYFQNEAQLEKSRLLSDRFSAERPKGSFSTLEIQRTEQGDSAMYLCASSLGSGSSNEQFFGPGTRLTVL.

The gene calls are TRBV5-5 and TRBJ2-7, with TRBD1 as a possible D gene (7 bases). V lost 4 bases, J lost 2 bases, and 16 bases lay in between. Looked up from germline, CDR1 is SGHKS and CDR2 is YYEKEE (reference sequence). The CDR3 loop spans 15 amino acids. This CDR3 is CASSNTGDFPYEQYF. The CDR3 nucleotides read TGTGCCAGCAGCAATACAGGGGACTTCCCCTACGAGCAGTACTTC.

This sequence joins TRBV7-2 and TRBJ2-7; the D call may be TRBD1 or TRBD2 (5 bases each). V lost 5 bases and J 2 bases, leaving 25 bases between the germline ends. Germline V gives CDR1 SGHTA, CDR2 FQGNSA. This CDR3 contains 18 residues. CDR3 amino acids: CASSPARGGYIGPYEQYF. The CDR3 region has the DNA TGTGCCAGCAGCCCCGCTCGGGGCGGGTACATTGGTCCCTACGAGCAGTACTTC.

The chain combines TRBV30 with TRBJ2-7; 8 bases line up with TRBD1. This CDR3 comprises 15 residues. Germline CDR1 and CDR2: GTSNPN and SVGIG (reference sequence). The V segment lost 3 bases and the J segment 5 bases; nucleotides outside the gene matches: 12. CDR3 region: CAWSPGQGWFDEQYF. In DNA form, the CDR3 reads TGTGCCTGGAGCCCCGGACAGGGATGGTTCGACGAGCAGTACTTC.

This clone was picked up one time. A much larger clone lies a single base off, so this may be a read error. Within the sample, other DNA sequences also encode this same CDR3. The CDR3 protein is CASSLGYEQYF. The CDR3 DNA reads as TGCGCCAGCAGCTTGGGATACGAGCAGTACTTC. J is TRBJ2-7 and V is TRBV5-1; D not certain. V lost 0 bases to trimming and J lost 4 bases, with 2 bases between them. This CDR3 has 11 amino acids. Per the germline V gene, CDR1 is SGHRS and CDR2 is YFSETQ.

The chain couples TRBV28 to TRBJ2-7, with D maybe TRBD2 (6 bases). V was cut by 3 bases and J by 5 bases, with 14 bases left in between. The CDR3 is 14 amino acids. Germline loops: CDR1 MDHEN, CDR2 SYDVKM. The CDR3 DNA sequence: TGTGCCAGCAGTTTGGTCCTAGCGTTCAACGAGCAGTACTTC. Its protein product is CASSLVLAFNEQYF.

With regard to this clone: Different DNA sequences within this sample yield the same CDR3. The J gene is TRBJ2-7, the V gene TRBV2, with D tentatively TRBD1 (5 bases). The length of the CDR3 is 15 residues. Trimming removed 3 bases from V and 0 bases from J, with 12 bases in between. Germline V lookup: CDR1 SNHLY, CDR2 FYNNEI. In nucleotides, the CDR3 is TGTGCCAGCAGTGAGTGGACCGACAGCTCCTACGAGCAGTACTTC. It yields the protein CASSEWTDSSYEQYF.